These 11 T cell receptor beta chains were sequenced from one sample in a study of T cells in Graves' hyperthyroidism and ophthalmopathy. Researchers amplified the TCR beta CDR3 regions from RNA transcripts. The HTBI primer set was used in a first-round RT-PCR of the TCR CDR3. Via MiXCR, TCRdb re-called the multiplex PCR reads, giving one row per CDR3 protein. The repertoire holds over 500,000 distinct CDR3 sequences, with 17% as singletons. Sequencing input: blood. The receptors originated from a woman aged 18-30 years with Graves' ophthalmopathy.

This clonotype has only a few counts. V gene TRBV20-1 combines with J gene TRBJ2-1; TRBD2 is a possible D gene (5 bases). Looked up from germline, CDR1 is DFQATT and CDR2 is SNEGSKA (reference sequence). The CDR3 spans 11 residues. V lost 3 bases to trimming and J lost 8 bases, with 8 bases between them. This CDR3 reads CSASPADEQFF. The CDR3 coding sequence is TGCAGTGCTAGCCCAGCGGATGAGCAGTTCTTC.

This clonotype was counted ten times or more. This chain joins TRBV27 and TRBJ2-7; D possibly corresponds to TRBD2 (6 bases). Trimming shortened V by 2 bases and J by 0 bases, and 11 bases separated the two germline ends. The germline CDR1 and CDR2 sequences are MNHEY and SMNVEV (reference sequence). The CDR3 is 15 amino acids. The CDR3 nucleotides are TGTGCCAGCAGTTTAATCGACGGGAGCTCCTACGAGCAGTACTTC. Its translation is CASSLIDGSSYEQYF.

In its sample, this clonotype was seen once. Germline and junction disagree at one end, which may indicate a read error. The CDR3 sequence is CASSQYRGLPYEQYF. The CDR3 DNA reads TGCGCCAGCAGCCAATACAGGGGCCTACCCTACGAGCAGTACTTC. The V call is TRBV28, the J call TRBJ2-7; 7 bases are shared with TRBD1. The CDR3 length is 15 residues. Per germline, CDR1 MDHEN and CDR2 SYDVKM.

The genes are TRBV4-1 and TRBJ2-3; 11 bases are a match to TRBD2. The ends lost 10 bases at V and 2 bases at J; junction bases unmatched: 5. In germline, CDR1 is MGHRA, CDR2 YSYEKL. CDR3 length: 14 residues. CDR3 protein: CATSSGRITDTQYF. CDR3 in DNA: TGCGCCACCTCTAGCGGGAGGATCACAGATACGCAGTATTTT.

This sequence joins TRBV15 and TRBJ2-5, with 10 bases that match TRBD2. CDR3 length equals 15 residues. The ends lost 3 bases at V and 5 bases at J; junction bases unmatched: 6. Germline loops: CDR1 LNHNV, CDR2 YYDKDF (reference sequence). CDR3 DNA sequence: TGTGCCACCAGCAGCCCAGCGGGAGGGCCGGAGACCCAGTACTTC. It yields the protein CATSSPAGGPETQYF. Looking up the rest from reference TRBV15 and TRBJ2-5 gives the full variable domain: DAMVIQNPRYQVTQFGKPVTLSCSQTLNHNVMYWYQQKSSQAPKLLFHYYDKDFNNEADTPDNFQSRRPNTSFCFLDIRSPGLGDTAMYLCATSSPAGGPETQYFGPGTRLLVL.

This clonotype was observed many times. The rearrangement joins TRBV5-1 to TRBJ2-3; D perhaps matches TRBD2 (5 bases). There are 16 residues in the CDR3. Per germline, CDR1 SGHRS and CDR2 YFSETQ. The germline V and J ends were trimmed by 1 base and 2 bases, with 14 bases remaining between them. CDR3 bases: TGCGCCAGCAGCTTGAACGGGGAAGGTTTCACAGATACGCAGTATTTT. It translates to CASSLNGEGFTDTQYF.

This clonotype has a count of ten or more. This chain links TRBV18 with TRBJ1-1; 8 nucleotides line up with TRBD1. V dropped 6 bases and J dropped 4; count of bases not matched to a gene: 7. There are 14 residues in the CDR3. Germline CDR1 and CDR2: KGHSH and LQKENI. The CDR3 loop is CASSKDRAGTEAFF. The CDR3 bases are TGTGCCAGCTCCAAGGACAGGGCGGGCACTGAAGCTTTCTTT. The full variable domain, completed using reference TRBV18 and TRBJ1-1, is NAGVMQNPRHLVRRRGQEARLRCSPMKGHSHVYWYRQLPEEGLKFMVYLQKENIIDESGMPKERFSAEFPKEGPSILRIQQVVRGDSAAYFCASSKDRAGTEAFFGQGTRLTVV.

This clonotype was counted ten times or more. This chain uses TRBV20-1 with TRBJ2-3; the match to TRBD1 covers 8 bases. The CDR3 loop spans 19 amino acids. V dropped 0 bases and J dropped 6; count of bases not matched to a gene: 20. In germline, CDR1 is DFQATT, CDR2 SNEGSKA (reference sequence). CDR3 protein: CSARDYKDREDAGMDTQYF. In DNA, the CDR3 is TGCAGTGCTAGAGATTATAAGGACAGGGAAGATGCGGGAATGGATACGCAGTATTTT.

This clonotype has only a few counts. The rearrangement joins TRBV27 to TRBJ1-2; D perhaps matches TRBD1 (5 bases). V lost 5 bases and J 3 bases, leaving 13 bases between the germline ends. This CDR3 is built from 14 residues. Germline CDR1 MNHEY, CDR2 SMNVEV (reference sequence). The DNA for the CDR3 is TGTGCCAGCAGTCCCGGGGGGTTAGACTATGGCTACACCTTC. This codes for CASSPGGLDYGYTF.

This clonotype was seen repeatedly, ten times or more. The V gene is TRBV12-3 or TRBV12-4, the J gene TRBJ2-7; D possibly corresponds to TRBD2 (6 bases). The CDR3 is 15 residues long. V shed 3 bases and J shed 2 bases, with 14 bases lying between them. Here the CDR3 DNA reads TGTGCCAGCAGTTTGGAGGGGCCCGTCCCCTACGAGCAGTACTTC. This sequence encodes CASSLEGPVPYEQYF.

This CDR3 is CASSDWSPGSSTDTQYF. The CDR3 DNA reads TGCGCCAGCAGTGACTGGTCCCCAGGGTCTAGCACAGATACGCAGTATTTT. V is TRBV10-2 and J is TRBJ2-3; TRBD1 is a possible D gene (5 bases). V was pared by 3 bases and J by 0 bases, with 16 bases between. Per the germline V gene, CDR1 is WSHSY and CDR2 is SAAADI. The CDR3 loop spans 17 amino acids.